This T cell receptor (beta chain) was found in a study of shared clonotypes between healthy human individuals. Sequencing used immunoSEQ multiplex PCR; TCRdb keeps in-frame clones, though not all of them. The sample comprises about 2.4 million clones, approximately 92% of which are singletons, and 0.14% rests with the top ten. The CDR3 loop spans 13 amino acids. CDR1 and CDR2 from the germline V gene are SGHTA and FQGNSA. V dropped 0 bases and J dropped 7 bases, with 10 bases sitting between them. Those who donated were healthy HIV-negative adults, with no recent acute infections or vaccinations reported.

The sequencing input was naive CD4+ T cells sorted from blood. Sample subset: CD45RA+ positively selected. This rearrangement joins TRBV7-2 to TRBJ2-7, with D perhaps matching TRBD1 or TRBD2 (6 bases each). The receptor was isolated from a man younger than 35 in good health. The CDR3 sequence: CASSLAGGWEQYF. CDR3 bases: TGTGCCAGCAGCTTAGCGGGGGGCTGGGAGCAGTACTTC.